This T cell receptor beta chain was obtained from a study of cytomegalovirus exposure and HLA in healthy donors. Both 60 Vbeta primers and 13 Jbeta primers went into the PCR. Profiled with immunoSEQ multiplex PCR; TCRdb holds only in-frame clones, not every one. This repertoire shows roughly 100,000 clones, approximately 80% found once; its top ten account for roughly 7.1%. This CDR3 comprises 16 residues. V shed 3 bases and J 0 bases; nucleotides not matched to a gene: 4. Specimen: PBMCs. This sequence joins TRBV23-1 and TRBJ2-4; TRBD1 aligns across 8 bases. TRBV23-1 is assigned to the ORF class and has an uncertain function. This sequence was found in a female donor in good health and CMV-seronegative. The chain's CDR3 is CASSHDQGAAKNIQYF. The CDR3 DNA follows: TGCGCCAGCAGTCACGACCAGGGGGCAGCCAAAAACATTCAGTACTTC.